This TCR beta chain was recovered during a study of T cells in Graves' hyperthyroidism and ophthalmopathy. Orbital computed tomography and thyroid ultrasound, together with serum TRAb and thyroxine and clinical symptoms, were used for diagnoses. CDR1 MNHNS and CDR2 SASEGT come from the germline V gene. V gave up 7 bases and J gave up 3 bases, with 13 bases separating them. The CDR3 loop spans 15 amino acids. TCR beta CDR3 regions were amplified from RNA. The study used the HTBI primer set for a first-round RT-PCR of the TCR CDR3. MiXCR was run by TCRdb on the multiplex PCR reads, yielding one entry per CDR3 protein. This sample has 500,000 to 700,000 distinct CDR3 sequences; approximately 16% occur once, and the top ten carry 15% to 20%.

This sequence joins TRBV6-1 and TRBJ1-6; the D gene is possibly TRBD1 (6 bases). This receptor was identified in a woman aged 18-30 years with Graves' hyperthyroidism. The sequenced sample was blood. CDR3 sequence reads: CASTLGGGYNSPLHF. The CDR3 nucleotides read TGTGCCAGCACTCTCGGAGGGGGCTATAATTCACCCCTCCACTTT.